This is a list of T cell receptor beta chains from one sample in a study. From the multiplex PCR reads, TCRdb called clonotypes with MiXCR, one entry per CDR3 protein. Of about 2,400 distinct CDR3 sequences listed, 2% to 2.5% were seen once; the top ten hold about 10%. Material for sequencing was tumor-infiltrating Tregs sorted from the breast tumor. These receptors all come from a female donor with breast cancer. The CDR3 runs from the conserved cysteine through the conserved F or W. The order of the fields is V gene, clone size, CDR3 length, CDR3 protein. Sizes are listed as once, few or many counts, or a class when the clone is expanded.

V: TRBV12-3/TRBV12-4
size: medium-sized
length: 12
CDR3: CASSFEGYGYTF

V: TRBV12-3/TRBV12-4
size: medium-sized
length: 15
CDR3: CASSTPDSLYYGYTF

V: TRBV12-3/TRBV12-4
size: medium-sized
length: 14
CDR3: CASTNAGTSSGYTF

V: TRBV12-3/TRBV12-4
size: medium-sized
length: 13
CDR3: CASTQQGDYGYTF

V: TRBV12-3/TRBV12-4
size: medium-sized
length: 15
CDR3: CASSPEGQPVYGYTF

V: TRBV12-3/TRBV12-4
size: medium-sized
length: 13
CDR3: CASTGQGLNGYTF

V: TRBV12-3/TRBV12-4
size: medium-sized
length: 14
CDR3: CASSLVVGSNGYTF

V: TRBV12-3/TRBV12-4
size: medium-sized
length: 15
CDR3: CASSFSGQSNYGYTF

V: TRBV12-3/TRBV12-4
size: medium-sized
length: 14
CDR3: CASSIRRSLIGYTF

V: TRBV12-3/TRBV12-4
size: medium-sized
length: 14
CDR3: CASSFGTGAYGYTF

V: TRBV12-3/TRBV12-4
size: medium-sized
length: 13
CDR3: CASSQGTNYGYTF

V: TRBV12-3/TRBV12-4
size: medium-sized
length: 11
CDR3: CASSYSAGYTF

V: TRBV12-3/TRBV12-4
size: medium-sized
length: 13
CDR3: CASSPQQGLGYTF

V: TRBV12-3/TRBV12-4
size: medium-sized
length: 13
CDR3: CASSLRTNYGYTF

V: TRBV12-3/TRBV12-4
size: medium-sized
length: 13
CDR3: CASSNTGTKGYTF